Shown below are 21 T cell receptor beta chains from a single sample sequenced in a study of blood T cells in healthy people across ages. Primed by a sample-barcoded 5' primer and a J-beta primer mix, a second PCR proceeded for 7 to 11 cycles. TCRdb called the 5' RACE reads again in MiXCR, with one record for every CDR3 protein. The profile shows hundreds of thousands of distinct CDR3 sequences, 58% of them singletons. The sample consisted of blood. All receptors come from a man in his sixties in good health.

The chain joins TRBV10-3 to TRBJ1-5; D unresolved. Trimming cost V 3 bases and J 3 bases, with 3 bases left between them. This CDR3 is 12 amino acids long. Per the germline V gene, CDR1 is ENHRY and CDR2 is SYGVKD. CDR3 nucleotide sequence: TGTGCCATCAGTGAAACCAATCAGCCCCAGCATTTT. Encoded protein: CAISETNQPQHF.

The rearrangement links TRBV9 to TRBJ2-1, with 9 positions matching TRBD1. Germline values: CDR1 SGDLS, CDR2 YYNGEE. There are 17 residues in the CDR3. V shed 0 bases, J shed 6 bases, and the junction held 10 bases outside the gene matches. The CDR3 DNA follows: TGTGCCAGCAGCGTAGCTGCAGGGACAGGGATTTTCAATGAGCAGTTCTTC. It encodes CASSVAAGTGIFNEQFF. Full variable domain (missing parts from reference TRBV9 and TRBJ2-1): DSGVTQTPKHLITATGQRVTLRCSPRSGDLSVYWYQQSLDQGLQFLIQYYNGEERAKGNILERFSAQQFPDLHSELNLSSLELGDSALYFCASSVAAGTGIFNEQFFGPGTRLTVL.

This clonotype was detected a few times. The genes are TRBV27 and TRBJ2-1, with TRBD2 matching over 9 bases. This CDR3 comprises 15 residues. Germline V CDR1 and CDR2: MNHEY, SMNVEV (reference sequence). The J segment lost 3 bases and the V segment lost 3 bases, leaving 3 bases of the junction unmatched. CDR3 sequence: CASSLNSGSYNEQFF. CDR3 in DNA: TGTGCCAGCAGTTTGAATAGCGGGAGCTACAATGAGCAGTTCTTC.

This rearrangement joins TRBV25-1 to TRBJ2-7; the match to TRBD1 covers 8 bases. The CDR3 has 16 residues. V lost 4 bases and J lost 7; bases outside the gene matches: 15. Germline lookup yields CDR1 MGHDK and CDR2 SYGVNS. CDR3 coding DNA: TGTGCCAGCAGTGGCCTCCCGGACAGGGTCTTAGGGGAGCAGTACTTC. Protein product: CASSGLPDRVLGEQYF.

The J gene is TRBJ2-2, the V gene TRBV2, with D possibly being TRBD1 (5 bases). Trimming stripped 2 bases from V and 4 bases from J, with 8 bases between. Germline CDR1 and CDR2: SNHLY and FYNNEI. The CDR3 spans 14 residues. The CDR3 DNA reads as TGTGCCAGCAGTGAAAGGGGAACCACCGGGGAGCTGTTTTTT. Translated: CASSERGTTGELFF.

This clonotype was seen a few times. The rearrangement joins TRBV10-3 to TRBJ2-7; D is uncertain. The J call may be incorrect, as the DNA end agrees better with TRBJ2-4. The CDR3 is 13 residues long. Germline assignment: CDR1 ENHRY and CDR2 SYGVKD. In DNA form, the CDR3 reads TGTGCCATCAGTGCGCCAGAAAAAAACATTCAGTACTTC. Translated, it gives CAISAPEKNIQYF.

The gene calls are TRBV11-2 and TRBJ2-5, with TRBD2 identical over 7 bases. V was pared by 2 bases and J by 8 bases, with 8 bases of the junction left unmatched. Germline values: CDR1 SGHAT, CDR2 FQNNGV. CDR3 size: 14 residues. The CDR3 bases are TGTGCCAGCAGCTTATTTGGGACTATGGTTACCCAGTACTTC. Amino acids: CASSLFGTMVTQYF.

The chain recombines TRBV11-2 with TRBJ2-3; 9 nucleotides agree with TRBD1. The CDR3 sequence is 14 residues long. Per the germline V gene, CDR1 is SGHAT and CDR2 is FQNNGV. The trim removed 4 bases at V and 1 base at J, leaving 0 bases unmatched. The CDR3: CASSWDRGTDTQYF. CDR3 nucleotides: TGTGCCAGCAGCTGGGACAGGGGCACAGATACGCAGTATTTT.

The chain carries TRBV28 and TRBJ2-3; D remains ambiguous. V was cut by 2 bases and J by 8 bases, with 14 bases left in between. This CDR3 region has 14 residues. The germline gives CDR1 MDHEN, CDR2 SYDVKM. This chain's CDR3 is CASSLEEFPITQYF. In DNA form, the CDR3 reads TGTGCCAGCAGTTTAGAGGAATTCCCGATTACGCAGTATTTT.

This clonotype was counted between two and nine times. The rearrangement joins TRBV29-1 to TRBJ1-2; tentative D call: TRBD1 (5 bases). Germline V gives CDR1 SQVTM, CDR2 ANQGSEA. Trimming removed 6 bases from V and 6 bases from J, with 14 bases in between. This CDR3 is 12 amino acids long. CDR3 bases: TGCAGCGTCAAGGGGCCCGACGATGGCTACACCTTC. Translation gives CSVKGPDDGYTF.

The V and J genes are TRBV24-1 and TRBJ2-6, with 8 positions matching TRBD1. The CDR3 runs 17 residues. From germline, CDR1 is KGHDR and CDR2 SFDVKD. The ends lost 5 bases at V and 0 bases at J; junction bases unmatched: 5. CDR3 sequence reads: CATSGPDRASGANVLTF. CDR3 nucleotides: TGTGCCACCAGTGGCCCGGACAGGGCCTCTGGGGCCAACGTCCTGACTTTC.

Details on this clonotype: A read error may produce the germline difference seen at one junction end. DNA of the CDR3: TGTGCCAGCAGCGCCCAGGGGCCCTCCGACGAGCAGTACTTC. Protein: CASSAQGPSDEQYF. This rearrangement joins TRBV7-9 to TRBJ2-7; TRBD1 is a possible D gene (6 bases). Germline V gene lookup returns CDR1 SEHNR and CDR2 FQNEAQ (reference sequence). The CDR3 extends over 14 amino acids.

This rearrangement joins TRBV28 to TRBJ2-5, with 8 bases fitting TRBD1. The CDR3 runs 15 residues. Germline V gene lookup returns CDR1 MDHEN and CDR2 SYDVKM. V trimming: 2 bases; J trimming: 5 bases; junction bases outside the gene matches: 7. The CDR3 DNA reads TGTGCCAGCAGTTTACGACAGGGGTTCCGGGAGACCCAGTACTTC. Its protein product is CASSLRQGFRETQYF.

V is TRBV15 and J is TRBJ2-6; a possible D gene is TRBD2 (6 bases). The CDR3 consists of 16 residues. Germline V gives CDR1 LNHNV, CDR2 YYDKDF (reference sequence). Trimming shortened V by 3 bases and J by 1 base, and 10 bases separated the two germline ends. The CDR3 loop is CATSSGRGSGANVLTF. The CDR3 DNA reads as TGTGCCACCAGCAGCGGCCGGGGGTCTGGGGCCAACGTCCTGACTTTC. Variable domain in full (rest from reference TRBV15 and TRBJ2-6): DAMVIQNPRYQVTQFGKPVTLSCSQTLNHNVMYWYQQKSSQAPKLLFHYYDKDFNNEADTPDNFQSRRPNTSFCFLDIRSPGLGDTAMYLCATSSGRGSGANVLTFGAGSRLTVL.

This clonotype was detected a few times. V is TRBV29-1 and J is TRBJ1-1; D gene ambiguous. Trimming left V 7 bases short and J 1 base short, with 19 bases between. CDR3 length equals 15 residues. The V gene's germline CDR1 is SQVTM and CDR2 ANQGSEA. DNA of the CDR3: TGCAGCGCACCTAGGTCAGAAGGGTCGAACACTGAAGCTTTCTTT. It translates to CSAPRSEGSNTEAFF.

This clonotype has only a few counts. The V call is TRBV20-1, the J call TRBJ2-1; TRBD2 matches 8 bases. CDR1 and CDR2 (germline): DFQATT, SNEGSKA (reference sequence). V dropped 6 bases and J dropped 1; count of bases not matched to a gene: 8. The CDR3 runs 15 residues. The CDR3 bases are TGCAGTGCCAGGCCCGGGGGGGCTTCCTACAATGAGCAGTTCTTC. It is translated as CSARPGGASYNEQFF.

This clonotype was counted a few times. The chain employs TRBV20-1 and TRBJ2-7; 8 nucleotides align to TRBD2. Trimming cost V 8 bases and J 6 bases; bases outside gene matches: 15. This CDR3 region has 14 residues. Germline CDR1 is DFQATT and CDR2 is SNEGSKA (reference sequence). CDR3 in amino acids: CSPKPGLGVGEQYF. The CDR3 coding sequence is TGCAGTCCCAAACCGGGACTAGGAGTGGGCGAGCAGTACTTC.

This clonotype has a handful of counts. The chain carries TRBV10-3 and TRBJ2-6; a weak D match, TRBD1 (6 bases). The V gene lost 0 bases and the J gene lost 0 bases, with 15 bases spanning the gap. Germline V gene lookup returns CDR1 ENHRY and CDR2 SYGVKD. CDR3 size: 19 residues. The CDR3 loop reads CAISESGWGQSSGANVLTF. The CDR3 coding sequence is TGTGCCATCAGTGAGTCGGGCTGGGGACAAAGCTCTGGGGCCAACGTCCTGACTTTC.

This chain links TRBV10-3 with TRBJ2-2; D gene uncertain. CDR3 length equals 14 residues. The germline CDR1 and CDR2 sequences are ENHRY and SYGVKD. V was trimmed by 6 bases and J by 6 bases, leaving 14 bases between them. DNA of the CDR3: TGTGCCATCAGCGCCAACGACAACTCCGGGGAGCTGTTTTTT. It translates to CAISANDNSGELFF.

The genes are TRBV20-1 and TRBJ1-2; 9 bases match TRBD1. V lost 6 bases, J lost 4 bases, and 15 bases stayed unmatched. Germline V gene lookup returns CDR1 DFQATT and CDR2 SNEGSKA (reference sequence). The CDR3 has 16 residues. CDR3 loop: CSAIGGQGLSGYGYTF. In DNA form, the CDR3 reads TGCAGTGCGATTGGGGGACAGGGCCTCTCGGGCTATGGCTACACCTTC.

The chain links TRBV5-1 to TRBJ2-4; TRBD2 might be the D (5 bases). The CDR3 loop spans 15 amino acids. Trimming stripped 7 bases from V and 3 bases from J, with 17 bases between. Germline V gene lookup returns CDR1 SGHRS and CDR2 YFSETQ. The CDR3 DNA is TGCGCCAGCCGCGGGCCAGAGCTAGTCAAAAACATTCAGTACTTC. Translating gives CASRGPELVKNIQYF. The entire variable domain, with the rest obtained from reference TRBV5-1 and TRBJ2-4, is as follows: KAGVTQTPRYLIKTRGQQVTLSCSPISGHRSVSWYQQTPGQGLQFLFEYFSETQRNKGNFPGRFSGRQFSNSRSEMNVSTLELGDSALYLCASRGPELVKNIQYFGAGTRLSVL.